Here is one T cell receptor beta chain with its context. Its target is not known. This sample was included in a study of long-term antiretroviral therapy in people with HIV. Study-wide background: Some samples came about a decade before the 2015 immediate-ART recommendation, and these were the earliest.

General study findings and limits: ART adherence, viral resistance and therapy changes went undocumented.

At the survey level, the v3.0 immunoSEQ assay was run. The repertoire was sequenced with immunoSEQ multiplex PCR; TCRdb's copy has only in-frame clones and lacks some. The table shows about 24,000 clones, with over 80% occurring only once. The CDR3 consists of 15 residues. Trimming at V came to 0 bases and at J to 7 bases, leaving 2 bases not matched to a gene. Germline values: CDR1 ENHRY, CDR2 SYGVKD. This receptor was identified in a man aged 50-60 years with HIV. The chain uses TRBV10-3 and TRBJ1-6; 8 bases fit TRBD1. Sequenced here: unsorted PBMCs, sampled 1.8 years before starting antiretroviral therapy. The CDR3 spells CAISESGQVNSPLHF. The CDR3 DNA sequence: TGTGCCATCAGTGAGTCGGGACAGGTAAATTCACCCCTCCACTTT.